A single sample is the source of the 21 T cell receptor beta chains below, sequenced in a study of graft-versus-host responses after intestinal transplantation. Responders that carried the CFSE label, 200,000 of them, were plated with 200,000 irradiated, violet-dye-labeled stimulator cells. Profiled with immunoSEQ multiplex PCR; TCRdb holds only in-frame clones, not every one. The sample consists of fewer than 25,000 clones, roughly two fifths of them appearing once. Here the sequenced sample was alloreactive CD8+ T cells from a mixed lymphocyte reaction culture, taken before transplantation. Subset denoted: CFSE-low proliferating T cells sorted from approximately 6-day pre-transplant mixed lymphocyte reaction (GvH or HvG direction). The receptors stem from a human patient who was an organ donor for intestinal transplantation.

The CDR3 protein is CASSTGSYEQYF. CDR3 coding DNA: TGTGCCAGCAGTACAGGGTCCTACGAGCAGTACTTC. The chain has TRBV6-9 and TRBJ2-7, with D maybe TRBD1 (6 bases). The V gene lost 5 bases and the J gene lost 1 base, with 6 bases spanning the gap. The CDR3 sequence is 12 residues long. From germline, CDR1 is MNHGY and CDR2 SVAAGI.

The chain uses TRBV5-4 and TRBJ2-7, with 11 bases lining up with TRBD2. V lost 3 bases to trimming and J lost 2 bases; unmatched junction nucleotides: 7. CDR3 length equals 16 residues. In germline, CDR1 is SGHNT, CDR2 YYREEE (reference sequence). The CDR3 protein is CASSSPGTSGTYEQYF. In DNA form, the CDR3 reads TGTGCCAGCAGCTCACCCGGGACTAGCGGCACCTACGAGCAGTACTTC.

V is TRBV10-1 and J is TRBJ2-5, with 10 positions matching TRBD2. This CDR3 has 16 amino acids. Germline V gene lookup returns CDR1 WNHNN and CDR2 SYGVQD (reference sequence). The V gene end was trimmed by 2 bases and the J gene end by 5 bases; junction bases not matched to a gene: 8. The CDR3 sequence: CASSELAGELLETQYF. The CDR3 region has the DNA TGCGCCAGCAGTGAGCTAGCGGGAGAACTGCTGGAGACCCAGTACTTC.

There are a few counts of this clone. V and J are TRBV7-3 and TRBJ2-5; 8 nucleotides align to TRBD1. The junction had 5 bases not matched to a gene; V was cut back by 2 bases and J by 3 bases. CDR1 and CDR2 from the germline V gene are SGHTA and FQGTGA. This CDR3 region has 15 residues. The CDR3 protein is CASSLVATGEETQYF. Here the CDR3 DNA reads TGTGCCAGCAGCTTAGTAGCGACAGGGGAAGAGACCCAGTACTTC.

J is TRBJ1-1 and V is TRBV4-2, with D tentatively TRBD1 (5 bases). The CDR3 runs 15 residues. Germline CDR1 reads LGHNA; CDR2 reads YNFKEQ. Trimming cost V 1 base and J 3 bases, with 12 bases left between them. CDR3 DNA: TGTGCCAGCAGCCAAGCATACGGGGCCGACACTGAAGCTTTCTTT. This codes for CASSQAYGADTEAFF.

This chain connects TRBV7-9 to TRBJ1-1; TRBD1 might be the D (6 bases). Germline V gives CDR1 SEHNR, CDR2 FQNEAQ (reference sequence). The V gene lost 4 bases and the J gene lost 2 bases, with 14 bases spanning the gap. The CDR3 has 15 amino acids. The CDR3 DNA sequence: TGTGCCAGCAGCTCCTTAGGGGGGGCCAACACTGAAGCTTTCTTT. It translates to CASSSLGGANTEAFF.

This clone was seen a few times. The rearrangement uses TRBV7-8 and TRBJ2-3; 10 bases map to TRBD1. The CDR3 contains 15 residues. Germline CDR1 reads SGHVS; CDR2 reads FQNEAQ. Trimming cost V 6 bases and J 4 bases; bases outside gene matches: 7. Here the CDR3 DNA reads TGTGCCAGCAGTATCAGGGACAGGGGAGCAGATACGCAGTATTTT. It encodes CASSIRDRGADTQYF.

The V call is TRBV4-3, the J call TRBJ2-1; either TRBD1 or TRBD2 may supply D (5 bases each). Germline V gives CDR1 LGHNA, CDR2 YSLEER. V lost 4 bases and J 9 bases, leaving 7 bases between the germline ends. The CDR3 runs 11 residues. The CDR3 DNA reads as TGCGCCAGCAGCCCCGGGACTGAGCAGTTCTTC. It is translated as CASSPGTEQFF.

In this sample, this clone turned up a few times. The rearrangement links TRBV2 to TRBJ2-7, with 7 bases aligning to TRBD1. The length of the CDR3 is 15 residues. CDR1 is SNHLY, CDR2 FYNNEI, per germline. V lost 0 bases, J lost 3 bases, and 5 bases stayed unmatched. CDR3 amino acids: CASSEAWTGDYEQYF. The CDR3 DNA sequence: TGTGCCAGCAGTGAAGCCTGGACAGGAGACTACGAGCAGTACTTC.

Points on this clone: Different DNA sequences within this sample yield the same CDR3. This chain connects TRBV6-5 to TRBJ2-7; D is unresolved. The V and J ends lost 4 bases and 1 base respectively, with 11 bases between them. The germline V gene has CDR1 MNHEY and CDR2 SVGAGI. The CDR3 runs to 14 residues. DNA of the CDR3: TGTGCCAGCAGTTTCGGGTCCGGATCCTACGAGCAGTACTTC. This gives the protein CASSFGSGSYEQYF.

The V and J genes are TRBV5-1 and TRBJ1-1; no reliable D call. Trimming took 2 bases from V and 3 from J, leaving 11 bases between them. CDR3 length: 14 amino acids. Looked up from germline, CDR1 is SGHRS and CDR2 is YFSETQ. CDR3 nucleotides: TGCGCCAGCAGCTTAACAGAAGGGTACACTGAAGCTTTCTTT. This translates into CASSLTEGYTEAFF.

This clone has more than one count but fewer than ten. The rearrangement links TRBV19 to TRBJ1-5; D not certain. Trimming pared 4 bases from V and 6 bases from J, leaving 13 bases between. CDR1 LNHDA and CDR2 SQIVND come from the germline V gene (reference sequence). This CDR3 has 14 amino acids. CDR3 DNA: TGTGCCAGTAGTACGGTTGTTGGGGTTCAGCCCCAGCATTTT. It encodes CASSTVVGVQPQHF.

The chain joins TRBV19 to TRBJ1-2; perhaps TRBD1 as D (5 bases). The V gene lost 10 bases and the J gene lost 4 bases, with 13 bases spanning the gap. Germline CDR1 is LNHDA and CDR2 is SQIVND (reference sequence). The CDR3 has 12 residues. The CDR3 coding sequence is TGTGCCACATCACAAGGGACCTATGGCTACACCTTC. It translates to CATSQGTYGYTF.

This clone was counted between two and nine times. V gene TRBV4-1 combines with J gene TRBJ1-1; no clear D gene. V lost 1 base and J lost 1, with 10 bases in between. Germline values: CDR1 MGHRA, CDR2 YSYEKL. CDR3 length: 15 residues. The DNA of the CDR3 is TGCGCCAGCAGCCAAGTTCACGGAGGGAACACTGAAGCTTTCTTT. Protein: CASSQVHGGNTEAFF.

The rearrangement uses TRBV6-5 and TRBJ2-1; a possible D gene is TRBD2 (5 bases). V was cut by 2 bases and J by 6 bases, with 8 bases left in between. The CDR3 loop spans 13 amino acids. CDR1 is MNHEY, CDR2 SVGAGI, per germline. As DNA, the CDR3 is TGTGCCAGCAGTTACGGACTGTCCAATGAGCAGTTCTTC. Protein sequence: CASSYGLSNEQFF.

The CDR3 bases are TGTGCCAGCAGTGGGTGGAAGCACTGGTGGCCCTACGAGCAGTACTTC. It yields the protein CASSGWKHWWPYEQYF. The rearrangement uses TRBV6-1 and TRBJ2-7; D is unclear. Per germline, CDR1 MNHNS and CDR2 SASEGT. The CDR3 contains 16 residues. V was trimmed by 4 bases and J by 2 bases, leaving 18 bases between them.

The chain recombines TRBV5-1 with TRBJ1-2; D is uncertain. The CDR3 totals 14 residues. The germline gives CDR1 SGHRS, CDR2 YFSETQ. With 0 bases removed from V and 8 bases from J, the gap between germline ends came to 14 bases. The CDR3 sequence: CASSLAWVPEGYTF. The CDR3 nucleotides read TGCGCCAGCAGCTTGGCGTGGGTTCCGGAAGGCTACACCTTC.

CDR3 coding DNA: TGTGCCAGCAGCTTAGGCGGCAGGGAGGCTAATGAAAAACTGTTTTTT. Amino acid sequence: CASSLGGREANEKLFF. The rearrangement joins TRBV13 to TRBJ1-4; D perhaps matches TRBD1 (5 bases). V lost 0 bases to trimming and J lost 3 bases, with 11 bases between them. Germline V gene data show CDR1 as PRHDT and CDR2 as FYEKMQ (reference sequence). The CDR3 is 16 amino acids.

The rearrangement uses TRBV2 and TRBJ2-3; D not certain. Trimming stripped 3 bases from V and 0 bases from J, with 10 bases between. There are 15 residues in the CDR3. Germline CDR1 is SNHLY and CDR2 is FYNNEI. CDR3 nucleotide sequence: TGTGCCAGCAGTGATCGGACCATCAGCACAGATACGCAGTATTTT. Residues: CASSDRTISTDTQYF.

This clone has only a few counts. V usage is TRBV6-6 and J usage is TRBJ2-5; 9 nucleotides align to TRBD2. V dropped 5 bases and J dropped 5; count of bases not matched to a gene: 3. Germline V lookup: CDR1 MNHNY, CDR2 SVGAGI (reference sequence). This CDR3 region has 13 residues. The DNA of the CDR3 is TGTGCCAGCAGTACCGGGACTAGCGAGACCCAGTACTTC. Its translation: CASSTGTSETQYF.

The chain recombines TRBV4-1 with TRBJ2-1; D may be TRBD1 or TRBD2 (6 bases each). Trimming took off 1 base at V and 2 bases at J, with 9 bases between the two ends. Per germline, CDR1 MGHRA and CDR2 YSYEKL. The CDR3 contains 15 residues. CDR3 sequence: CASSQVRGAYNEQFF. The CDR3 DNA is TGCGCCAGCAGCCAAGTAAGGGGGGCCTACAATGAGCAGTTCTTC.